This TCR beta chain was found in a study of T cell responses to AZD1222 COVID-19 vaccine. CDR1 SGHTA and CDR2 FQGNSA come from the germline V gene. Trimming stripped 5 bases from V and 4 bases from J, with 10 bases between. There are 13 residues in the CDR3. This table comes from immunoSEQ multiplex PCR, and its TCRdb copy is limited to in-frame clones, with some not included. There are approximately 60,000 clones in the sample; about 70% occur only once, and 11% to 15% lies in the top ten. Specimen: peripheral blood, collected on day 0 of AZD1222 vaccination. This chain joins TRBV7-2 and TRBJ2-3; D remains ambiguous. This clonotype was sampled from an adult in good health. The CDR3, as DNA: TGTGCCAGCAGCCCCGAAGTGGCAGATACGCAGTATTTT. Translated, it gives CASSPEVADTQYF.